This entry concerns a single TCR beta chain. This entry is derived from a study of blood T cell repertoires in COVID-19. Study-level background: PBMCs, B-cell-depleted T cells, or T cells were the source of the cDNA or gDNA that made up the material.

The CDR3 extends over 15 amino acids. The V gene lost 3 bases and the J gene lost 1 base, with 9 bases spanning the gap. CDR1 and CDR2 from the germline V gene are MNHNS and SASEGT. Repertoires were generated with immunoSEQ multiplex PCR, while TCRdb's copy carries only in-frame clones and drops some. Altogether 380,000 or so clones are present, approximately 86% being singletons, with the ten largest covering roughly 2%. Recruits, aged 18 to 89 years, lived in 20 to 30 US areas. The study assigned cohorts using participant-reported clinical history. The clonotype was recovered from a woman aged 40 to 55 with acute COVID-19. The chain recombines TRBV6-1 with TRBJ2-2, with a possible D match to TRBD1 (5 bases). The sample comprised PBMCs or T cells enriched from blood (not recorded which). CDR3 sequence reads: CASSDKGMNTGELFF. The DNA for the CDR3 is TGTGCCAGCAGTGATAAGGGGATGAACACCGGGGAGCTGTTTTTT.